The T cell receptor (beta chain) under discussion was sequenced for a study of radiation and T cells in renal cell carcinoma. The CDR3 contains 17 residues. V lost 1 base and J lost 5; bases outside the gene matches: 8. Germline V gene sequence: CDR1 LGHNA, CDR2 YNFKEQ. The sample's time point: baseline pretreatment blood. Treatment here: 15 Gy SBRT to primary tumor, nephrectomy 4 weeks later. Blood was sampled at baseline, 2 weeks and 4 weeks after SBRT. TCRdb's table, derived via immunoSEQ multiplex PCR, lists solely in-frame clones and lacks some. The table has 150,000 or so clones, about 87% seen once.

The chain combines TRBV4-2 with TRBJ2-3; TRBD2 matches at 11 bases. This clonotype originated in a woman in her 70s with renal cell carcinoma. The sequencing here drew on blood, taken from a patient whose treatment included radiotherapy and nephrectomy. In nucleotides, the CDR3 is TGTGCCAGCAGCCAAGGTAGCGGGGGGGCCCGGATAGATACGCAGTATTTT. Residues: CASSQGSGGARIDTQYF.